This T cell receptor (beta chain) stems from a study of cytomegalovirus exposure and HLA in healthy donors. Study overall: Among 150 million to 200 million T cells, an earlier analysis found 120 million or so unique TCR beta sequences.

Trimming shortened V by 7 bases and J by 1 base, and 8 bases separated the two germline ends. This CDR3 has 12 residues. The germline V gene has CDR1 SGHRS and CDR2 YFSETQ. Findings and caveats of the study: Diagnosis of cytomegalovirus status made by the classifier reportedly showed high specificity and sensitivity.

Remarks on this clone: Its antigen is unknown.

The PCR was carried out with 60 Vbeta primers and 13 Jbeta primers. The assay was immunoSEQ multiplex PCR, and TCRdb's table has in-frame clones only and misses some. The repertoire table contains 45,000 to 60,000 clones. The sequence was obtained from a male donor in good health and CMV-seronegative. The sample was PBMCs. The chain combines TRBV5-1 with TRBJ2-5, with a tentative D call TRBD2 (6 bases). The CDR3 protein is CASGGTQETQYF. The CDR3 nucleotides are TGCGCCAGCGGGGGGACCCAAGAGACCCAGTACTTC.